This TCR beta chain was obtained from a study of blood T cell repertoires in COVID-19. Sequencing was performed with immunoSEQ multiplex PCR; in TCRdb, only in-frame clones are kept and a portion is missing. Found here are about 340,000 clones, about 89% of them singletons; the top ten hold around 6%. Germline values: CDR1 SGHAT, CDR2 FQNNGV. V lost 1 base and J lost 4; bases outside the gene matches: 10. The CDR3 totals 18 residues. The receptor comes from a woman between 50 and 59 years old with COVID-19, enrolled during active disease. Sequencing was performed on peripheral blood. This chain connects TRBV11-2 to TRBJ2-1, with TRBD2 matching over 10 bases. CDR3 nucleotides: TGTGCCAGCAGCTTAGCTCCGACTAGCGGGCGTACGTACAATGAGCAGTTCTTC. Protein product: CASSLAPTSGRTYNEQFF.